Presented here are 24 T cell receptor beta chains from one specimen sequenced in a study of T cells after yellow fever vaccination. One entry per CDR3 protein, called by TCRdb with MiXCR from the 5' RACE reads. The sample contains more than 300,000 distinct CDR3 sequences, around 4.5% of which appear only once. The sequences come from PBMCs, collected 15 days after the yellow fever booster vaccination. These receptors originate from a man aged 18 to 29 who received the YFV17D yellow fever vaccine.

The CDR3, as DNA: TGTGCCGGAAGTAGCGGGGACTACAATGAGCAGTTCTTC. This codes for CAGSSGDYNEQFF. The chain recombines TRBV30 with TRBJ2-1, with TRBD2 identical over 8 bases. Looked up from germline, CDR1 is GTSNPN and CDR2 is SVGIG (reference sequence). The CDR3 consists of 13 residues. Trimming removed 8 bases from V and 3 bases from J; junction bases left unmatched: 6.

The J gene is TRBJ2-3, the V gene TRBV5-1; 13 bases line up with TRBD2. Germline trimming cut 6 bases from V and 3 bases from J; bases unmatched to any gene: 4. Germline assignment: CDR1 SGHRS and CDR2 YFSETQ. CDR3 length equals 15 residues. The CDR3 coding sequence is TGCGCCAGCACGACTAGCGGGGGGAGGACAGATACGCAGTATTTT. It is translated as CASTTSGGRTDTQYF.

This clonotype has ten or more counts. The chain combines TRBV27 with TRBJ1-2; possibly TRBD1 for D (6 bases). This CDR3 is 12 amino acids long. The germline V and J ends were trimmed by 1 base and 8 bases, with 8 bases remaining between them. Germline V gene lookup returns CDR1 MNHEY and CDR2 SMNVEV (reference sequence). The CDR3 nucleotides are TGTGCCAGCAGTTTATACGGGGGCGGCTACACCTTC. This codes for CASSLYGGGYTF.

The CDR3 sequence: CASSQDGEKLFF. The CDR3 region has the DNA TGTGCCAGCAGCCAAGATGGTGAAAAACTGTTTTTT. The V and J genes are TRBV4-2 and TRBJ1-4, with D hard to call. CDR3 length equals 12 residues. Trimming left V 0 bases short and J 7 bases short, with 3 bases between. Germline CDR1 reads LGHNA; CDR2 reads YNFKEQ.

This clonotype has a count of ten or more. The rearrangement uses TRBV29-1 and TRBJ2-1; weak D call: TRBD1 (7 bases). Per germline, CDR1 SQVTM and CDR2 ANQGSEA. V was pared by 8 bases and J by 6 bases, with 23 bases between. The CDR3 has 15 residues. The CDR3 loop is CSSGGGGRGGNEQFF. The CDR3 nucleotides are TGCAGCTCTGGAGGAGGGGGCAGGGGAGGCAATGAGCAGTTCTTC.

V is TRBV29-1 and J is TRBJ1-2; 7 nucleotides line up with TRBD1. Germline CDR1 is SQVTM and CDR2 is ANQGSEA. The CDR3 contains 12 residues. Trimming at V came to 7 bases and at J to 5 bases, leaving 7 bases not matched to a gene. The chain's CDR3 is CSALQGTYGYTF. The CDR3, as DNA: TGCAGCGCACTACAGGGGACTTATGGCTACACCTTC. Filled out from reference TRBV29-1 and TRBJ1-2, the complete variable domain reads SAVISQKPSRDICQRGTSLTIQCQVDSQVTMMFWYRQQPGQSLTLIATANQGSEATYESGFVIDKFPISRPNLTFSTLTVSNMSPEDSSIYLCSALQGTYGYTFGSGTRLTVV.

In its sample, this clonotype was seen a few times. V and J are TRBV19 and TRBJ2-5, with 8 bases identical to TRBD2. The CDR3 runs 16 residues. In germline, CDR1 is LNHDA, CDR2 SQIVND (reference sequence). V was clipped by 3 bases and J by 4 bases; unmatched bases: 10. For the CDR3, the DNA is TGTGCCAGTAGTATTTTCTTCAGCGGGGGAGGAGAGACCCAGTACTTC. Its translation is CASSIFFSGGGETQYF.

In this sample, this clonotype turned up a few times. The V and J genes are TRBV6-6 and TRBJ1-6; no firm D call. Germline CDR1 and CDR2: MNHNY and SVGAGI (reference sequence). The CDR3 runs to 17 residues. V lost 6 bases, J lost 2 bases, and 17 bases lay in between. The CDR3 DNA follows: TGTGCCAGCAGATCACCCCCGGCAAGCCCCTATAATTCACCCCTCCACTTT. Its protein product is CASRSPPASPYNSPLHF.

The CDR3 DNA follows: TGTGCCATCACTCCACAGGGGGCGAGTAACTATGGCTACACCTTC. Amino acid sequence: CAITPQGASNYGYTF. The chain is built from TRBV10-3 and TRBJ1-2; 9 bases are a match to TRBD1. V lost 7 bases to trimming and J lost 1 base; unmatched junction nucleotides: 7. CDR1 and CDR2 from the germline V gene are ENHRY and SYGVKD. The CDR3 spans 15 residues.

The sample holds a few counts of this clonotype. The chain joins TRBV14 to TRBJ2-2; D perhaps matches TRBD1 (5 bases). The CDR3 is made up of 14 amino acids. V was cut by 6 bases and J by 0 bases, with 8 bases left in between. CDR1 and CDR2 (germline): SGHDN, FVKESK. CDR3 in amino acids: CASRLTANTGELFF. The CDR3 coding sequence is TGTGCCAGCAGGCTGACAGCGAACACCGGGGAGCTGTTTTTT.

The chain carries TRBV20-1 and TRBJ2-3; D possibly corresponds to TRBD1 (6 bases). CDR3 length: 15 residues. Germline loops: CDR1 DFQATT, CDR2 SNEGSKA (reference sequence). The ends were cut back, 6 bases at V and 4 bases at J, with 20 bases in the middle. Written as DNA, the CDR3 is TGCAGTGCCCCCCGTGCAGGGGCTGGGGCAGATACGCAGTATTTT. Translation: CSAPRAGAGADTQYF.

This clonotype has at least ten counts. This rearrangement joins TRBV7-3 to TRBJ2-5; D uncertain. The ends were cut back, 5 bases at V and 1 base at J, with 8 bases in the middle. CDR3 size: 13 residues. Germline values: CDR1 SGHTA, CDR2 FQGTGA. The CDR3 bases are TGTGCCAGCAGCGTCAGCATCCAAGAGACCCAGTACTTC. It translates to CASSVSIQETQYF.

This clonotype was seen many times. The V call is TRBV5-1, the J call TRBJ2-1; D remains unclear. Per the germline V gene, CDR1 is SGHRS and CDR2 is YFSETQ. V lost 0 bases, J lost 9 bases, and 16 bases lay in between. The CDR3 sequence is 15 residues long. In DNA form, the CDR3 reads TGCGCCAGCAGCTTGGGATATAGCCCCTCGGGTGAGCAGTTCTTC. Encoded protein: CASSLGYSPSGEQFF.

This clonotype was seen at least ten times. This chain joins TRBV12-3 or TRBV12-4 and TRBJ2-1; 9 bases fit TRBD1. Germline trimming cut 8 bases from V and 2 bases from J; bases unmatched to any gene: 7. This CDR3 has 15 residues. The CDR3 bases are TGTGCCAGCGCACATTGGGACAGGGCCTACAATGAGCAGTTCTTC. Residues: CASAHWDRAYNEQFF.

In this sample, this clonotype turned up many times. The V and J genes are TRBV7-3 and TRBJ2-3; no definite D call. Germline assignment: CDR1 SGHTA and CDR2 FQGTGA. Trimming removed 1 base from V and 0 bases from J, with 14 bases in between. This CDR3 contains 17 residues. In DNA form, the CDR3 reads TGTGCCAGCAGCTTAATCTCGGCTATCACTAGCACAGATACGCAGTATTTT. It encodes CASSLISAITSTDTQYF.

The chain employs TRBV20-1 and TRBJ2-5; 7 bases map to TRBD2. With 5 bases clipped from V and 3 bases from J, the junction kept 3 bases outside the gene matches. In germline, CDR1 is DFQATT, CDR2 SNEGSKA (reference sequence). This CDR3 spans 12 amino acids. The CDR3 DNA is TGCAGTGCTTCCAGCGGGGAAGAGACCCAGTACTTC. Translation: CSASSGEETQYF.

The CDR3 sequence: CASRGQTNYNEQFF. In nucleotides, the CDR3 is TGTGCCAGCAGAGGACAGACCAACTACAATGAGCAGTTCTTC. The V and J genes are TRBV6-1 and TRBJ2-1, with a weak D call TRBD1 (6 bases). Germline loops: CDR1 MNHNS, CDR2 SASEGT. Trimming removed 6 bases at V and 3 bases at J, with 12 bases between. This CDR3 is built from 14 residues.

This clonotype was seen ten or more times. The chain uses TRBV6-5 and TRBJ2-2, with unresolved D. The CDR3 length is 14 residues. From germline, CDR1 is MNHEY and CDR2 SVGAGI. Trimming shortened V by 0 bases and J by 8 bases, and 10 bases separated the two germline ends. The CDR3 loop is CASSYSRGPGELFF. DNA for the CDR3: TGTGCCAGCAGTTACTCGAGAGGACCGGGGGAGCTGTTTTTT.

This clonotype was seen repeatedly, ten times or more. The J gene is TRBJ1-2, the V gene TRBV4-2; weak D call: TRBD1 (6 bases). Germline V gene data show CDR1 as LGHNA and CDR2 as YNFKEQ. The CDR3 is 15 residues long. Trimming removed 1 base from V and 6 bases from J, with 15 bases in between. Here the CDR3 DNA reads TGTGCCAGCAGCCAAGTAGTACAGGGCGGGAATGGCTACACCTTC. As protein: CASSQVVQGGNGYTF.

This clonotype has a count of ten or more. This chain links TRBV6-5 with TRBJ1-1; D is unclear. The V and J ends lost 6 bases and 4 bases respectively, with 18 bases between them. Germline V CDR1 and CDR2: MNHEY, SVGAGI. The CDR3 has 15 residues. In nucleotides, the CDR3 is TGTGCCAGCAGACACCGACACGGGAAGGGCACTGAAGCTTTCTTT. Translating gives CASRHRHGKGTEAFF.

This clonotype has ten or more counts. The chain is built from TRBV7-2 and TRBJ1-1; D not certain. Germline V gene lookup returns CDR1 SGHTA and CDR2 FQGNSA. The V end lost 1 base, the J end lost 0 bases, and 12 bases lay between the germline ends. CDR3 length equals 16 residues. The CDR3 protein is CASSLDRAHMNTEAFF. The CDR3 DNA reads TGTGCCAGCAGCTTAGACAGAGCCCACATGAACACTGAAGCTTTCTTT. Looking up the rest from reference TRBV7-2 and TRBJ1-1 gives the full variable domain: GAGVSQSPSNKVTEKGKDVELRCDPISGHTALYWYRQSLGQGLEFLIYFQGNSAPDKSGLPSDRFSAERTGGSVSTLTIQRTQQEDSAVYLCASSLDRAHMNTEAFFGQGTRLTVV.

CDR3 DNA: TGTGCCAGCTTTAGGGGACGGCTCAGAATCCCGCAGTATTTT. Translating gives CASFRGRLRIPQYF. The V gene is TRBV12-3 or TRBV12-4, the J gene TRBJ2-3; the D call may be TRBD1 or TRBD2 (5 bases each). The CDR3 sequence is 14 residues long. The V and J ends lost 8 bases and 10 bases respectively, with 22 bases between them.

This clonotype was picked up a small number of times. The chain couples TRBV9 to TRBJ2-1; 10 bases are a match to TRBD2. Germline V gene data show CDR1 as SGDLS and CDR2 as YYNGEE. The junction had 3 bases not matched to a gene; V was cut back by 0 bases and J by 3 bases. The CDR3 spans 16 residues. The CDR3 region is CASSVGASGGYNEQFF. CDR3 nucleotides: TGTGCCAGCAGCGTAGGTGCTAGCGGGGGCTACAATGAGCAGTTCTTC.

This clonotype appeared many times. V and J are TRBV10-3 and TRBJ1-1, with 8 bases fitting TRBD1. The J segment lost 5 bases and the V segment lost 2 bases, leaving 7 bases of the junction unmatched. CDR1 is ENHRY and CDR2 is SYGVKD in the germline V gene. There are 15 residues in the CDR3. The CDR3 protein is CAISEAQGARTEAFF. The CDR3 nucleotides are TGTGCCATCAGTGAGGCCCAGGGGGCGAGGACTGAAGCTTTCTTT.